The T cell receptor (beta chain) described here comes from a study of chemoradiotherapy in HPV16-positive cancers. Profiling relied on immunoSEQ multiplex PCR, and the TCRdb table lists in-frame clones only, not all of them. The sample has about 53,000 clones, about nine tenths seen once. This clone was counted between two and nine times. The target antigen is unknown. The study's findings and limits: HPV-responsive T-cell expansion during chemoradiotherapy was linked to improved recurrence-free survival in HPV16-positive patients. Only a couple of HPV16-positive patients supplied the functional HPV-specificity definition.

This CDR3 contains 15 residues. The V gene lost 0 bases and the J gene lost 2 bases, with 9 bases spanning the gap. Per the germline V gene, CDR1 is LGHNA and CDR2 is YNFKEQ. The chain employs TRBV4-2 and TRBJ2-3; D remains ambiguous. Sequences were derived from blood, sampled from a patient who underwent chemoradiotherapy. This TCR derives from a human donor with HPV-associated anogenital cancer. CDR3 bases: TGTGCCAGCAGCCAAGAGACGGCACCCACAGATACGCAGTATTTT. Encoded protein: CASSQETAPTDTQYF.